A selection of T cell receptor beta chains follows, all from one sample in a study of sequential checkpoint blockade in melanoma. The method was immunoSEQ multiplex PCR; TCRdb's version includes in-frame clones alone and lacks a portion of them. Here the sample spans about 30,000 clones, approximately 75% being singletons. Sequencing was performed on CD8+ T cells sorted from blood (inferred from file names), taken from a patient given nivolumab and ipilimumab in sequence. Every receptor here comes from a human donor with melanoma. CDR3s include the opening cysteine and the closing phenylalanine or tryptophan. D genes are given only for firm matches. Rows may omit the clone size; those that give it use once, few, many or a size class.

>NA|TRBV7-9|NA|TRBJ1-1
TGTGCCAGCAGCTTAGGGTTCCGGGTAGCTTTCTTT
CASSLGFRVAFF
>TRBD2|TRBV4-1|NA|TRBJ2-5
TGCGCCAGCAGCCAAGGGACTAGCGGGGGGAGAGAGACCCAGTACTTC
CASSQGTSGGRETQYF
>TRBD1|TRBV4-1|NA|TRBJ2-7
TGCGCCAGCAGCCAAGCGTCGCGGGACAGGGTTTACGAGCAGTACTTC
CASSQASRDRVYEQYF
>TRBD2|TRBV4-1|NA|TRBJ2-1
TGCGCCAGCAGCCAGACAGCTAGCGGGGGTCACAATGAGCAGTTCTTC
CASSQTASGGHNEQFF
>TRBD2|TRBV11-1|NA|TRBJ2-1
TGTGCCGGCAGCTTAAGAAGGGGACTAGGTGACTTGGAGCAGTTCTTC
CAGSLRRGLGDLEQFF
>TRBD1|TRBV2|NA|TRBJ2-2
TGTGCCAGCTTCCGGGGACAGGGAGACACCGGGGAGCTGTTTTTT
CASFRGQGDTGELFF
>TRBD2|TRBV28|NA|TRBJ2-7
TGTGCCAGCAGTCCTACTAGCGGGGGGAACGAGCAGTACTTC
CASSPTSGGNEQYF
>TRBD2|TRBV6-1|NA|TRBJ2-7
TGTGCCAGCAGTGAATTCGCTAGCGGCTCCTACGAGCAGTACTTC
CASSEFASGSYEQYF
>NA|TRBV5-6|NA|TRBJ2-3
TGTGCCAGCAGTAAGGATGGCGGGGAATACACAGATACGCAGTATTTT
CASSKDGGEYTDTQYF
>TRBD1|TRBV9|NA|TRBJ2-7
TGTGCCAGCAGCCCCGACAGGGAATATGACTACGAGCAGTACTTC
CASSPDREYDYEQYF
>NA|TRBV28|NA|TRBJ2-1
TGTGCCAGCAGTCCCACCGGCTACAATGAGCAGTTCTTC
CASSPTGYNEQFF
>TRBD2|TRBV28|NA|TRBJ2-7
TGTGCCAGCAGTTGGACTAGCGGGGCCACCTACGAGCAGTACTTC
CASSWTSGATYEQYF
>TRBD2|TRBV7-3|NA|TRBJ2-7
TGTGCCAGCAGCTTAATTGGGACTAGCAACCTCTACGAGCAGTACTTC
CASSLIGTSNLYEQYF
>NA|TRBV2|NA|TRBJ1-2
TGTGCCAGCAGCGACTCGGGGAGTAACTATGGCTACACCTTC
CASSDSGSNYGYTF
>NA|TRBV6-5|NA|TRBJ1-2
TGTGCCAGCAGTTATACCCAGGGGCTTGAGGGCTACACCTTC
CASSYTQGLEGYTF
>NA|TRBV9|few|TRBJ1-5
TGTGCCAGCAGCGATAGGGGATATACAAATCAGCCCCAGCATTTT
CASSDRGYTNQPQHF
>TRBD1|TRBV29-1|NA|TRBJ1-2
TGCAGCGTTCCGGGACAGGGTGGCTACACCTTC
CSVPGQGGYTF
>TRBD2|TRBV29-1|NA|TRBJ2-3
TGCAGCGTCACCGGGGGTAGCGGGGGGTCGGTCGTGGCAGATACGCAGTATTTT
CSVTGGSGGSVVADTQYF
>NA|TRBV1|NA|TRBJ2-1
TGCACCAGCAGCCATAGGTCCAGGGATCAGTTCTTC
CTSSHRSRDQFF
>TRBD2|TRBV29-1|once|TRBJ2-1
TGCAGCGTTGAGGTAGCGGGCCACAATGAGCAGTTCTTC
CSVEVAGHNEQFF
>NA|TRBV21-1|once|TRBJ1-5
TGTGCCAGCAGCAATCCCCCGCAGGGGCAGCCCCAGCATTTT
CASSNPPQGQPQHF
>NA|TRBV7-9|NA|TRBJ1-5
TGTGCCAGCAGCTCCCCTTATCAGCCCCAGCATTTT
CASSSPYQPQHF
>NA|TRBV7-9|NA|TRBJ2-6
TGTGCCAGCAGCTTACATTCGGACAGATCCTCTGGGGCCAACGTCCTGACTTTC
CASSLHSDRSSGANVLTF
>NA|TRBV27|NA|TRBJ1-1
TGTGCCAGCAGTTTAATGGGGCCGTCGATGGGTTCGGACACTGAAGCTTTCTTT
CASSLMGPSMGSDTEAFF
>TRBD1|TRBV6-5|NA|TRBJ2-2
TGTGCCAGCAGGGACAGGGGGCTTGTCGGGGAGCTGTTTTTT
CASRDRGLVGELFF
>NA|TRBV19|NA|TRBJ1-5
TGTGCCAGTAGTATGGGGGCTCGACAGCCCCAGCATTTT
CASSMGARQPQHF
>TRBD1|TRBV7-2|NA|TRBJ2-5
TGTGCCAGCAGCTTAGGGACAGGGGGCGCCCAAGAGACCCAGTACTTC
CASSLGTGGAQETQYF
>TRBD2|TRBV4-1|NA|TRBJ2-7
TGCGCCAGCAGCCAACCTACTAGCGGGGGGCTCTACGAGCAGTACTTC
CASSQPTSGGLYEQYF
>NA|TRBV9|NA|TRBJ1-5
TGTGCCAGCAGCGTCTCAGGGGATAATCAGCCCCAGCATTTT
CASSVSGDNQPQHF
>NA|TRBV28|NA|TRBJ1-5
TGTGCCAGCAGTTTAGCGGAGTATGGTCAGCCCCAGCATTTT
CASSLAEYGQPQHF
>TRBD2|TRBV4-2|NA|TRBJ2-3
TGTGCCAGCAGCCAACTAGCGGGCGAGTTCACAGATACGCAGTATTTT
CASSQLAGEFTDTQYF
>TRBD1|TRBV5-4|few|TRBJ1-2
TGTGCCAGCAGCTTGTTCGGGACAGGAAACTATGGCTACACCTTC
CASSLFGTGNYGYTF
>TRBD2|TRBV5-8|NA|TRBJ2-1
TGTGCCAGCAGCTTGCCCTGGGGCGGGGGGACATACAATGAGCAGTTCTTC
CASSLPWGGGTYNEQFF
>TRBD2|TRBV20-1|NA|TRBJ2-7
TGCAGTGCTAGTACGGGAGGCGAGCAGTACTTC
CSASTGGEQYF
>NA|TRBV7-9|once|TRBJ2-7
TGTGCCAGCAGCTTAGGGCAAGAATACTCCTACGAGCAGTACTTC
CASSLGQEYSYEQYF
>TRBD2|TRBV4-1|NA|TRBJ2-7
TGCGCCAGCAGCCAAGCGGCTAGCGGGGGTTACGAGCAGTACTTC
CASSQAASGGYEQYF
>NA|TRBV11-2|NA|TRBJ2-3
TGTGCCAGCAGTTACAACCGGGGGTTTGGAGATACGCAGTATTTT
CASSYNRGFGDTQYF
>TRBD2|TRBV10-3|NA|TRBJ2-1
TGTGCCATCAGCGCCCCGTGGGCGGGGGGGCTCACCTACAATGAGCAGTTCTTC
CAISAPWAGGLTYNEQFF
>TRBD1|TRBV15|few|TRBJ1-2
TGTGCCACCAGCAGCACAGGGGGCTTAAGGGGTTGGAACTATGGCTACACCTTC
CATSSTGGLRGWNYGYTF
>TRBD1|TRBV6-5|once|TRBJ1-5
TGTGCCAGCAGTTACGGGACAGGAAATCAGCCCCAGCATTTT
CASSYGTGNQPQHF
>NA|TRBV4-3|once|TRBJ1-1
TGCGCCAGCAGCCCCCCCGGGGGTTACACTGAAGCTTTCTTT
CASSPPGGYTEAFF
>NA|TRBV15|NA|TRBJ2-3
TGTGCCACCAGCAGAGGGACAACTAGCACAGATACGCAGTATTTT
CATSRGTTSTDTQYF
>NA|TRBV5-5|few|TRBJ1-1
TGTGCCAGCAGCCCCGTTTTGAGGAACACTGAAGCTTTCTTT
CASSPVLRNTEAFF
>NA|TRBV7-9|NA|TRBJ2-3
TGTGCCAGCAGCACCATGGCCCCAGGCAGGGACACAGATACGCAGTATTTT
CASSTMAPGRDTDTQYF
>TRBD2|TRBV6-5|NA|TRBJ2-5
TGTGCCAGCAGTTACTCGATAACGGGGGGAGAGACCCAGTACTTC
CASSYSITGGETQYF
>NA|TRBV6-6|NA|TRBJ2-1
TGTGCCAGCAGTACCCGACCCAGCGGAGGGAATGAGCAGTTCTTC
CASSTRPSGGNEQFF
>NA|TRBV28|NA|TRBJ2-2
TGTGCCAGCAGTGCCTTGACAGTGAACACCGGGGAGCTGTTTTTT
CASSALTVNTGELFF